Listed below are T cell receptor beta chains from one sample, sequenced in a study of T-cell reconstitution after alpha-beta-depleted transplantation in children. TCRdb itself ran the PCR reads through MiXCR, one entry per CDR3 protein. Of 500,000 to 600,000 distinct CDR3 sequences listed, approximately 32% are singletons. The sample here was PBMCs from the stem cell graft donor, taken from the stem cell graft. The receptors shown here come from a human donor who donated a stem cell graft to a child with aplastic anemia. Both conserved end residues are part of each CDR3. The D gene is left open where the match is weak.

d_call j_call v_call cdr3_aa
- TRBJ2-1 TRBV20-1 CSASSPGLYNEQFF
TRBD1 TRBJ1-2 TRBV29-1 CSVERIQGVYGYTF
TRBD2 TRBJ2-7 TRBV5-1 CASSSTRSGSSHEQYF
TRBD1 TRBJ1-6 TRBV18 CASSPDRDNSPLHF
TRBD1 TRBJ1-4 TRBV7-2 CASSLGTANEKLSF
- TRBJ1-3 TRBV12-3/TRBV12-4 CASSFGDTIYF
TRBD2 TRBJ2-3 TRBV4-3 CASSQGGGTSGRTDTQYF
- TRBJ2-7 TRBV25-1 CASSEGGWAASYEQYF
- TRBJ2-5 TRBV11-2 CASSTRESPRQIRETQYF
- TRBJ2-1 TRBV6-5 CASSYSTGTTNNEQFF
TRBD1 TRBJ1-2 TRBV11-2 CASSLLTGNYGYTF
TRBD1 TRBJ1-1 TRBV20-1 CSASRGGGNTEAFF
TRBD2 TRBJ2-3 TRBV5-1 CASKTPGGPIDTQYF
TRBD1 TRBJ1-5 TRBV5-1 CASSSGQGDQPQHF
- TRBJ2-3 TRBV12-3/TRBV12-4 CASSSRAGATDTQYF
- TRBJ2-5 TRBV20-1 CSARDLEGRKETQYF
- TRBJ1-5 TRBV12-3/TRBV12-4 CASSWGDQPQHF
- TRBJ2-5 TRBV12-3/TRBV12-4 CASSLVGKETQYF
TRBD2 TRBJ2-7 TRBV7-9 CASSLASGSQEGYF
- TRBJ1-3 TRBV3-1 CASSQGWGGGNTIYF
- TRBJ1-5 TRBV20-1 CSANAGNQPQHF
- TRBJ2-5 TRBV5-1 CASGPLGETQYF
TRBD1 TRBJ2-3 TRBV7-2 CASSLNRQGAQDTQYF
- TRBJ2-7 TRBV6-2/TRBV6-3 CASRPDRMGEQYF
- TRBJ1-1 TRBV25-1 CASSDSYGGQNTEAFF
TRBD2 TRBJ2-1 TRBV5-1 CASSWGLAGIRRNNEQFF
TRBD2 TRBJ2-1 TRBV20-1 CSAESPSGTNEQFF
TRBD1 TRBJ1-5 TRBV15 CATSREDRGGQPQHF
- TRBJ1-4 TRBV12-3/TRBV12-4 CASTSEGRKLFF
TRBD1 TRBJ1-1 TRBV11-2 CASRSRGAGGLNTEAFF
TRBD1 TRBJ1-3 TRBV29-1 CSVVGTGGLVGNTIYF
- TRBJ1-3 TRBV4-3 CASSQAGGLGGNTIYF
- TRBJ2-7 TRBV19 CASSMDGGVWAYEQYF
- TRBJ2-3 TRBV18 CASSPPDSRTDTQYF
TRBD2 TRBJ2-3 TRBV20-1 CSALLAGRLDTQYF
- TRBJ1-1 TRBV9 CASSVASMNTEAFF